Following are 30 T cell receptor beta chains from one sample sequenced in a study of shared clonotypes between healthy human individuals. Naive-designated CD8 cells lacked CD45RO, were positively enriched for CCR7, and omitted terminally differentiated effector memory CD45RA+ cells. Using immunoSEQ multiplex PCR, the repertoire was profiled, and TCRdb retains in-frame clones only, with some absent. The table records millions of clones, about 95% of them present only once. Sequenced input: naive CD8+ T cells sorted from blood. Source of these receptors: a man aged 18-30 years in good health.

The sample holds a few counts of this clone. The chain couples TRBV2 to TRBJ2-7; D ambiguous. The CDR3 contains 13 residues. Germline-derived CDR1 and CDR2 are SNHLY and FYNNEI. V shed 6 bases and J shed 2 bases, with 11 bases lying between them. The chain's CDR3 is CASSVREPYEQYF. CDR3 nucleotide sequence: TGTGCCAGCAGCGTAAGGGAACCCTACGAGCAGTACTTC.

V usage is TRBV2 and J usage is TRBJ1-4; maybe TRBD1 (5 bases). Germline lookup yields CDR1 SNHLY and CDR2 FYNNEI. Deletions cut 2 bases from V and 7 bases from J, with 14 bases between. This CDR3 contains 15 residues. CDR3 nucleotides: TGTGCCAGCAGTGAACTACACGCGGGGGGTGAAAAACTGTTTTTT. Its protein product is CASSELHAGGEKLFF. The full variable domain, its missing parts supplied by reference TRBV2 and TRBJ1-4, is EPEVTQTPSHQVTQMGQEVILRCVPISNHLYFYWYRQILGQKVEFLVSFYNNEISEKSEIFDDQFSVERPDGSNFTLKIRSTKLEDSAMYFCASSELHAGGEKLFFGSGTQLSVL.

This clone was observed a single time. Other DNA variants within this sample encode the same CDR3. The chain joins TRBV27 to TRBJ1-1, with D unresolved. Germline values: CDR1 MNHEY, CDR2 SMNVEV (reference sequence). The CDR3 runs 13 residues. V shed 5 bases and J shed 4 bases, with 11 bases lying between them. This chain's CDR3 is CASSLGPGTEAFF. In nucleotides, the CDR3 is TGTGCCAGCAGTCTCGGACCGGGCACTGAAGCTTTCTTT.

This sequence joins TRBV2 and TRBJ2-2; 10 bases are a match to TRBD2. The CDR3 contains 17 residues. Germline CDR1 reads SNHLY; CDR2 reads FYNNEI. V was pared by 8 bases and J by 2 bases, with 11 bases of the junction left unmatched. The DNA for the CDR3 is TGTGCCAGCCGCCACAAAGCACTAGCGGGAAACACCGGGGAGCTGTTTTTT. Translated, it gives CASRHKALAGNTGELFF. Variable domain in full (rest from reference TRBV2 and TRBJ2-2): EPEVTQTPSHQVTQMGQEVILRCVPISNHLYFYWYRQILGQKVEFLVSFYNNEISEKSEIFDDQFSVERPDGSNFTLKIRSTKLEDSAMYFCASRHKALAGNTGELFFGEGSRLTVL.

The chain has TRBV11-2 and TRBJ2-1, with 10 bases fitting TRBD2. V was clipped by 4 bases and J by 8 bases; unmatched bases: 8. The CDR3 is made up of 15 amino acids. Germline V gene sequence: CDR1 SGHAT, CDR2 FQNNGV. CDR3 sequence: CASSSLAGVMDEQFF. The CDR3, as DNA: TGTGCCAGCAGCTCTCTAGCGGGGGTAATGGATGAGCAGTTCTTC.

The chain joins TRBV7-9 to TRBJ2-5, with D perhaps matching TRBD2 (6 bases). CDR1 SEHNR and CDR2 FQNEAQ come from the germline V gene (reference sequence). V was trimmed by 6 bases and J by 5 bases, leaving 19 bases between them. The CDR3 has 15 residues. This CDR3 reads CASRKGGAIWETQYF. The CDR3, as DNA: TGTGCCAGCAGGAAAGGAGGGGCCATTTGGGAGACCCAGTACTTC. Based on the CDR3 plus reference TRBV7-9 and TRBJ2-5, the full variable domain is DTGVSQNPRHKITKRGQNVTFRCDPISEHNRLYWYRQTLGQGPEFLTYFQNEAQLEKSRLLSDRFSAERPKGSFSTLEIQRTEQGDSAMYLCASRKGGAIWETQYFGPGTRLLVL.

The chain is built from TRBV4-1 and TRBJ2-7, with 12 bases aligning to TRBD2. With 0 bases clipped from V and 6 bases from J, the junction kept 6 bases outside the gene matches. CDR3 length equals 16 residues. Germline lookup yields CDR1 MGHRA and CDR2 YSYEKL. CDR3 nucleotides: TGCGCCAGCAGCCAAGATCCCGGGACTAGCGGGCTCGAGCAGTACTTC. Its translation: CASSQDPGTSGLEQYF.

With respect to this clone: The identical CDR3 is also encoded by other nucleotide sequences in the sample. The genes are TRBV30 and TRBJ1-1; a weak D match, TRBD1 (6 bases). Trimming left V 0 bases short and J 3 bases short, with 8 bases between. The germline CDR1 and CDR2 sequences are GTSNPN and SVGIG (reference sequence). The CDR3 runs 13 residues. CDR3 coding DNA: TGTGCCTGGAGTGTCGGGGGCCACACTGAAGCTTTCTTT. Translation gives CAWSVGGHTEAFF.

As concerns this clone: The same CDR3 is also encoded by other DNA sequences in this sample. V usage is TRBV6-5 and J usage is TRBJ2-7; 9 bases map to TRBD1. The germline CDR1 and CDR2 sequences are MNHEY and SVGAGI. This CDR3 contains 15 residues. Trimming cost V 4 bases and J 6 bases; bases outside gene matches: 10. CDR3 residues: CASSSPGTGRTEQYF. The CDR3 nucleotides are TGTGCCAGCAGTTCGCCCGGGACAGGGAGGACCGAGCAGTACTTC.

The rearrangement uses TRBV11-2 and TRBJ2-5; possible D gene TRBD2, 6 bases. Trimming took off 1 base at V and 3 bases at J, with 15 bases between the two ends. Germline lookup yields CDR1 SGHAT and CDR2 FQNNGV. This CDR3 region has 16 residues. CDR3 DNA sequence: TGTGCCAGCAGCTTAGGGTCTGGGGGACTCAAAGAGACCCAGTACTTC. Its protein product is CASSLGSGGLKETQYF.

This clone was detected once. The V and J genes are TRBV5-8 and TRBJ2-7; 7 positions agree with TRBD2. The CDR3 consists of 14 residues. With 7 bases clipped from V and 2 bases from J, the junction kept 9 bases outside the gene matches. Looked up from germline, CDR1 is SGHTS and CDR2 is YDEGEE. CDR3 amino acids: CASHKWEGPYEQYF. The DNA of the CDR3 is TGTGCCAGCCACAAGTGGGAGGGCCCCTACGAGCAGTACTTC.

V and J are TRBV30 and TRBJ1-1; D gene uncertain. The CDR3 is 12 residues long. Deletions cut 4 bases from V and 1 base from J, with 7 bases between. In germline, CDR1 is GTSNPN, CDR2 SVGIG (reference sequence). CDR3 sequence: CAWNLGNTEAFF. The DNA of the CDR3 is TGTGCCTGGAATTTAGGGAACACTGAAGCTTTCTTT.

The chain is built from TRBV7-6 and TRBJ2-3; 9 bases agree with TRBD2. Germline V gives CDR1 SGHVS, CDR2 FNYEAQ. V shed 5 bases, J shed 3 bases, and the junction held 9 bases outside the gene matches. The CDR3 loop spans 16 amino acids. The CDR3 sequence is CASSTGRGGITDTQYF. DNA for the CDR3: TGTGCCAGCAGCACAGGGCGGGGGGGAATAACAGATACGCAGTATTTT.

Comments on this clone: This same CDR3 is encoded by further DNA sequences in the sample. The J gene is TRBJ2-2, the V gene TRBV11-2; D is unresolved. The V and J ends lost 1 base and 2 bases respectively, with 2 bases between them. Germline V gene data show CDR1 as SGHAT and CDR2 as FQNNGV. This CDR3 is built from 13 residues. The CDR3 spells CASSLVNTGELFF. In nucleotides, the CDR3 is TGTGCCAGCAGCTTAGTAAACACCGGGGAGCTGTTTTTT.

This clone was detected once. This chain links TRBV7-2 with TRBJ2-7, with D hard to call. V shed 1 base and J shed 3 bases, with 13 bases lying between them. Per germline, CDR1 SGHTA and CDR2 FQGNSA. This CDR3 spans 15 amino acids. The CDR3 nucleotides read TGTGCCAGCAGCTTAGTAGGATCCGAAAACTACGAGCAGTACTTC. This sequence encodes CASSLVGSENYEQYF.

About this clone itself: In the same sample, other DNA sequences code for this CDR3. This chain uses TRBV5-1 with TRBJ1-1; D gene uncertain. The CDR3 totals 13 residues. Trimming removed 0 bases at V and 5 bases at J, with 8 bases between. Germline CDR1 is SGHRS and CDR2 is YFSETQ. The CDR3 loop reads CASSLDGGTEAFF. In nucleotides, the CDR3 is TGCGCCAGCAGCTTGGACGGAGGGACTGAAGCTTTCTTT.

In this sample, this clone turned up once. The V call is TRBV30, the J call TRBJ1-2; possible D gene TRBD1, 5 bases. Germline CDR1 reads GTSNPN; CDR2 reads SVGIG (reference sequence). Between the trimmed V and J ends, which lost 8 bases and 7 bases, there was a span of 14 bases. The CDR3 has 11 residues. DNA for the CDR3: TGTGCCCCCGAGGGGAGAGTTGGCTACACCTTC. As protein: CAPEGRVGYTF. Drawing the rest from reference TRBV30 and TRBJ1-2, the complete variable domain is SQTIHQWPATLVQPVGSPLSLECTVEGTSNPNLYWYRQAAGRGLQLLFYSVGIGQISSEVPQNLSASRPQDRQFILSSKKLLLSDSGFYLCAPEGRVGYTFGSGTRLTVV.

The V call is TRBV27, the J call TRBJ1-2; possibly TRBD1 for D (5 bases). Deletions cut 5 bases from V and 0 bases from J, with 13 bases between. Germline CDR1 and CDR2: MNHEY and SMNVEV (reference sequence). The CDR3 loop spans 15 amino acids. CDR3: CASSTGTPANYGYTF. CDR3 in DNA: TGTGCCAGCAGTACCGGGACGCCAGCTAACTATGGCTACACCTTC.

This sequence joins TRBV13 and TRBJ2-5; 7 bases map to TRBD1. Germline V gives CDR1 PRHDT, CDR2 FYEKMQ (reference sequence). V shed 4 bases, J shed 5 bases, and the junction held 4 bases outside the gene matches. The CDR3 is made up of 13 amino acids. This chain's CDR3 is CASSSTGWETQYF. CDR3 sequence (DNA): TGTGCCAGCAGCTCGACAGGGTGGGAGACCCAGTACTTC.

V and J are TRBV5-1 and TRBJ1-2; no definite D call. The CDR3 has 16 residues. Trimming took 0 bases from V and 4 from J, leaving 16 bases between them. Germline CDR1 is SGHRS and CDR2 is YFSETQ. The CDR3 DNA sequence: TGCGCCAGCAGCTTGGCCTTAGGGTCCCCAGGCTATGGCTACACCTTC. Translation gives CASSLALGSPGYGYTF. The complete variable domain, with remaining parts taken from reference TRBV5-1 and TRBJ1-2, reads KAGVTQTPRYLIKTRGQQVTLSCSPISGHRSVSWYQQTPGQGLQFLFEYFSETQRNKGNFPGRFSGRQFSNSRSEMNVSTLELGDSALYLCASSLALGSPGYGYTFGSGTRLTVV.

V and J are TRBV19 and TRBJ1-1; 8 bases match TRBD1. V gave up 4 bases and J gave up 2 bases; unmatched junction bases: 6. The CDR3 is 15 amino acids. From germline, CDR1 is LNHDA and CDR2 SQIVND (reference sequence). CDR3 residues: CASSTFQGANTEAFF. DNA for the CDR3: TGTGCCAGTAGTACCTTTCAGGGGGCAAACACTGAAGCTTTCTTT.

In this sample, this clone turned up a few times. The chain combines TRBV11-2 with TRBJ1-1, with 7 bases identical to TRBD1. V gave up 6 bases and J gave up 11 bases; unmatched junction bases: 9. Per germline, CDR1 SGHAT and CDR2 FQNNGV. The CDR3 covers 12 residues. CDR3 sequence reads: CASRPDRDEAFF. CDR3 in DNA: TGTGCCAGCAGGCCTGACAGGGATGAGGCTTTCTTT.

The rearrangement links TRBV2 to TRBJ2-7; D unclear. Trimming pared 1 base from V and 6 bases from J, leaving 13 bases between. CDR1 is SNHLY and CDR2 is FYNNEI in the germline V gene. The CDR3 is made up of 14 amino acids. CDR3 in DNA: TGTGCCAGCAGTGAAGTTGACTCGAACGGCGAGCAGTACTTC. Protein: CASSEVDSNGEQYF.

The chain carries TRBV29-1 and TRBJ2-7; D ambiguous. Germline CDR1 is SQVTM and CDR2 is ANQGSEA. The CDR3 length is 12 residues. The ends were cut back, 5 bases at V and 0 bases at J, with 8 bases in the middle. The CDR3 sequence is CSVLQTSYEQYF. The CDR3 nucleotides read TGCAGCGTTCTACAGACCTCCTACGAGCAGTACTTC.

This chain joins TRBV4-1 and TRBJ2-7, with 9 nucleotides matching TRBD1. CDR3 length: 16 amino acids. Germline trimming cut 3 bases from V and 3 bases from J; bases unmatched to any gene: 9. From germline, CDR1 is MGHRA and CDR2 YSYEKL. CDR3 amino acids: CASSHHPGQGNYEQYF. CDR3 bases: TGCGCCAGCAGCCATCATCCGGGACAGGGTAACTACGAGCAGTACTTC.

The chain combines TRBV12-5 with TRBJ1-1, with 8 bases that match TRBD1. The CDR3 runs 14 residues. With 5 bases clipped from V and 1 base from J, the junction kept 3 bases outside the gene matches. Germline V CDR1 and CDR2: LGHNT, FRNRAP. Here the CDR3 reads CASGHGQGNTEAFF. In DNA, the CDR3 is TGTGCTAGTGGTCATGGACAGGGGAACACTGAAGCTTTCTTT. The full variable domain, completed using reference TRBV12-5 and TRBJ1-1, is DARVTQTPRHKVTEMGQEVTMRCQPILGHNTVFWYRQTMMQGLELLAYFRNRAPLDDSGMPKDRFSAEMPDATLATLKIQPSEPRDSAVYFCASGHGQGNTEAFFGQGTRLTVV.

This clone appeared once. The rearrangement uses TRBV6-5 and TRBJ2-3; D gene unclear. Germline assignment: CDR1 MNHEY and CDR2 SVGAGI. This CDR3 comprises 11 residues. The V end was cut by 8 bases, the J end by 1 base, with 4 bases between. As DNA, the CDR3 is TGTGCCAGCGGGGGCACAGATACGCAGTATTTT. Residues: CASGGTDTQYF.

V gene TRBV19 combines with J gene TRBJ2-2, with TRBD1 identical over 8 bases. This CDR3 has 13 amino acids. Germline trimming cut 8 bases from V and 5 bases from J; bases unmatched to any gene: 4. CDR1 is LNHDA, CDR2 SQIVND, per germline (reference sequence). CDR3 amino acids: CASVQGGTGELFF. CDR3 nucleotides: TGTGCCAGTGTACAGGGGGGAACCGGGGAGCTGTTTTTT.

For the CDR3, the DNA is TGCGCCAGCAAGGCTAGCGGGGGGGGTGAGCAGTTCTTC. This sequence encodes CASKASGGGEQFF. The rearrangement joins TRBV4-1 to TRBJ2-1; 12 bases agree with TRBD2. Losses at the gene ends were 7 bases for V and 9 bases for J; bases not matched to a gene: 4. The V gene's germline CDR1 is MGHRA and CDR2 YSYEKL. The CDR3 contains 13 residues.

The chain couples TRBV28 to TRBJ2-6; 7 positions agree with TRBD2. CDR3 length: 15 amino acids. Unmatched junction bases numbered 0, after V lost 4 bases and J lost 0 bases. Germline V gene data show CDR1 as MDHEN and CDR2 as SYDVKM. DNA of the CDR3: TGTGCCAGCAGTTGGGGGGGCTCTGGGGCCAACGTCCTGACTTTC. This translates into CASSWGGSGANVLTF.